This TCR beta chain was observed in a study of human T cells and chemical hapten exposure. Time point here: patch test 3, about 24 weeks after DPC sensitization. Treatment given: therapeutic diphenylcyclopropenone sensitization with weekly scalp DPC. TCRdb re-called the RACE reads through MiXCR, storing one row per CDR3 protein. There are some 110,000 distinct CDR3 sequences in the sample; less than 35% occur only once, and roughly 2.7% lies in the top ten. This CDR3 contains 16 residues. With 6 bases removed from V and 5 bases from J, the gap between germline ends came to 20 bases. Sequenced material: whole blood, taken in connection with sensitization to the hapten diphenylcyclopropenone (DPC). V and J are TRBV12-3 or TRBV12-4 and TRBJ1-5; D may be TRBD1 (5 bases). The clonotype was recovered from a man aged 35-49 years with alopecia areata. Some clones in this sample may be carry-over from other donors' samples. The CDR3 DNA is TGTGCCAGCAGCCAAAACTTCGGGGCAGGCCATCAGCCCCAGCATTTT. This encodes CASSQNFGAGHQPQHF.